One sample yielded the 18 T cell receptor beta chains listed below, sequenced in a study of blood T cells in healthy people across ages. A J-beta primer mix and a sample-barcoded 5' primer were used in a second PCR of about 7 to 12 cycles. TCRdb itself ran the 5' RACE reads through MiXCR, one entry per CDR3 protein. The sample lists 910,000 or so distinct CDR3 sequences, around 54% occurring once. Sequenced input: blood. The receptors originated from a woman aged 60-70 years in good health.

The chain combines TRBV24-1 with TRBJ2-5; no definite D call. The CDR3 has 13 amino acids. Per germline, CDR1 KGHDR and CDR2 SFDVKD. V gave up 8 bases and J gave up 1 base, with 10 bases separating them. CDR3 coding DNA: TGTGCCACCAAGTTCTGGTCCCAAGAGACCCAGTACTTC. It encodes CATKFWSQETQYF.

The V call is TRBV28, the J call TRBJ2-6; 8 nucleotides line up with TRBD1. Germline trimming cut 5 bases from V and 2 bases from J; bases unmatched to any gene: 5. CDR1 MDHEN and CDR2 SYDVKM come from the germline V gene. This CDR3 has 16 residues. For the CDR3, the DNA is TGTGCCAGCAGTAGACAGGGGTCCGCTGGGGCCAACGTCCTGACTTTC. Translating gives CASSRQGSAGANVLTF. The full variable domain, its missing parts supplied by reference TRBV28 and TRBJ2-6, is DVKVTQSSRYLVKRTGEKVFLECVQDMDHENMFWYRQDPGLGLRLIYFSYDVKMKEKGDIPEGYSVSREKKERFSLILESASTNQTSMYLCASSRQGSAGANVLTFGAGSRLTVL.

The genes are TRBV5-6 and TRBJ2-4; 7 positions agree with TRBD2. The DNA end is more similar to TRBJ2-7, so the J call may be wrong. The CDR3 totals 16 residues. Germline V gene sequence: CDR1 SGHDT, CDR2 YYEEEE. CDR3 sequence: CASSPKGGSWGYEQYF. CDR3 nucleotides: TGTGCCAGCAGCCCGAAGGGCGGGAGCTGGGGGTACGAGCAGTACTTC.

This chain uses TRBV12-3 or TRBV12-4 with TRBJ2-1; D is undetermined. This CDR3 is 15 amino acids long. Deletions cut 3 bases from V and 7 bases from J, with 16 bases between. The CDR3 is CASSFGDTTTNEQFF. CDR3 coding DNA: TGTGCCAGCAGTTTTGGGGATACGACAACTAATGAGCAGTTCTTC.

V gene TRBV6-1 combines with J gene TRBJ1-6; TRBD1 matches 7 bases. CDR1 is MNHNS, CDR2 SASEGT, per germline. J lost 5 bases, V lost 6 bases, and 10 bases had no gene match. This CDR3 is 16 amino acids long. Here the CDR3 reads CASSTHAGQHNSPLHF. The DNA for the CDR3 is TGTGCCAGCAGCACCCACGCGGGACAGCATAATTCACCCCTCCACTTT.

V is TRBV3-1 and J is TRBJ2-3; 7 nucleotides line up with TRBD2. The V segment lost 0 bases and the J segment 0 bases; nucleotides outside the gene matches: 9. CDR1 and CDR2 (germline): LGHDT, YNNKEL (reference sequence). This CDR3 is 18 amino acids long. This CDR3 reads CASSQDHPLAESTDTQYF. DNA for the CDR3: TGTGCCAGCAGCCAAGATCATCCCCTAGCGGAAAGCACAGATACGCAGTATTTT.

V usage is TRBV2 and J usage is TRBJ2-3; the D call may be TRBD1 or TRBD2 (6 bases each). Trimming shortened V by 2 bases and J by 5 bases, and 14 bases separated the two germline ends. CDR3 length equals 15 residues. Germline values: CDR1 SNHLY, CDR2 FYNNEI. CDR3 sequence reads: CASSEKRGAKDTQYF. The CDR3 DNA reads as TGTGCCAGCAGTGAAAAAAGGGGGGCGAAAGATACGCAGTATTTT. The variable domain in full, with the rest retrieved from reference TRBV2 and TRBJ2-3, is EPEVTQTPSHQVTQMGQEVILRCVPISNHLYFYWYRQILGQKVEFLVSFYNNEISEKSEIFDDQFSVERPDGSNFTLKIRSTKLEDSAMYFCASSEKRGAKDTQYFGPGTRLTVL.

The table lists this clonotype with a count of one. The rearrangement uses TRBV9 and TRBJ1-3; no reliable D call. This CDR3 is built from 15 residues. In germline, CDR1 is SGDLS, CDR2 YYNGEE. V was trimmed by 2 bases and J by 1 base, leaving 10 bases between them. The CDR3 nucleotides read TGTGCCAGCAGCGTGGGGATGGCTTCTGGAAACACCATATATTTT. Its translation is CASSVGMASGNTIYF. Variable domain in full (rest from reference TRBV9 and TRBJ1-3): DSGVTQTPKHLITATGQRVTLRCSPRSGDLSVYWYQQSLDQGLQFLIQYYNGEERAKGNILERFSAQQFPDLHSELNLSSLELGDSALYFCASSVGMASGNTIYFGEGSWLTVV.

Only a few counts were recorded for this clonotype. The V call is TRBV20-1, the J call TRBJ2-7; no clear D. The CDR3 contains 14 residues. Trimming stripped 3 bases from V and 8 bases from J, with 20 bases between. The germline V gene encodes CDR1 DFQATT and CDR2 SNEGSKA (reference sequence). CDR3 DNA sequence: TGCAGTGCTAGTCCTCGACATCTTTCATGGAAGCAGTACTTC. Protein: CSASPRHLSWKQYF.

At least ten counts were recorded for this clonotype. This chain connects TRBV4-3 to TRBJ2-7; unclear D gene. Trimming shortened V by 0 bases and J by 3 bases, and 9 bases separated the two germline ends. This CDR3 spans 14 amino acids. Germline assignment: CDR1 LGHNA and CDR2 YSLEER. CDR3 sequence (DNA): TGCGCCAGCAGCCAAGAAGGCACGGGCTACGAGCAGTACTTC. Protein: CASSQEGTGYEQYF.

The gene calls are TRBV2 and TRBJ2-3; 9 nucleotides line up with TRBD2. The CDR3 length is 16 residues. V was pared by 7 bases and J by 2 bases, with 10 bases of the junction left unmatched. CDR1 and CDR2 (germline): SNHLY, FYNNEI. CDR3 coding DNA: TGTGCCAGCATTCGGGGACTAGCCATACTCACAGATACGCAGTATTTT. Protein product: CASIRGLAILTDTQYF.

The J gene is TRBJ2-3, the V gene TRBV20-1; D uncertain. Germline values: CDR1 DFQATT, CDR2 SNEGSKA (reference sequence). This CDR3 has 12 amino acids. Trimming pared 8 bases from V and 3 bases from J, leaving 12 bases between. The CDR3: CSSKLETDTQYF. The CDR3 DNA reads TGCAGTTCTAAGCTAGAAACAGATACGCAGTATTTT.

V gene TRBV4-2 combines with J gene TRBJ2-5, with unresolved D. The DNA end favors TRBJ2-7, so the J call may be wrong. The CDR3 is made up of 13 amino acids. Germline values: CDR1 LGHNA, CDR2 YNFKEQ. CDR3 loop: CASSQGSHYEQYF. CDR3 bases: TGTGCCAGCAGCCAAGGTAGTCATTACGAGCAGTACTTC.

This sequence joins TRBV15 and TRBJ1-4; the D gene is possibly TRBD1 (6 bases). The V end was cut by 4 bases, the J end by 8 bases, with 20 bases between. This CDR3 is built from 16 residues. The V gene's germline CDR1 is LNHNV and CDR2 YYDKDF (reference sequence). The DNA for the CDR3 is TGTGCCACCAGCAAAAGGGGGAGAAGCAGCAGGGAAAAACTGTTTTTT. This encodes CATSKRGRSSREKLFF.

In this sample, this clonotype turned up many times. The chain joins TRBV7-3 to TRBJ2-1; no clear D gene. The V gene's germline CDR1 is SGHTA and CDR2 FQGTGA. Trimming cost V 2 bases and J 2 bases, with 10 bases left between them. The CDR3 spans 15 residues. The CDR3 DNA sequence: TGTGCCAGCAGCTTAGCACGGGCCACCTACAATGAGCAGTTCTTC. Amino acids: CASSLARATYNEQFF.

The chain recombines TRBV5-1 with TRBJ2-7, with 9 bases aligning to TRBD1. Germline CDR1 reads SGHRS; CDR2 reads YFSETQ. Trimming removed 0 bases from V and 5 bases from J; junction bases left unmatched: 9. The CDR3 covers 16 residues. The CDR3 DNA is TGCGCCAGCAGCTTGGGGTCGGGACAGGGCGGCGACGAGCAGTACTTC. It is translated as CASSLGSGQGGDEQYF.

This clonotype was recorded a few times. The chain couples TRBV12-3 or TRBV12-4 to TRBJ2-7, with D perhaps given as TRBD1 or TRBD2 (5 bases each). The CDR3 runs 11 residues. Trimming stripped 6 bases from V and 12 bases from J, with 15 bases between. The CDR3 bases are TGTGCCAGCAGCTGGGGACGACATCTGTACTTC. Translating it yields CASSWGRHLYF.

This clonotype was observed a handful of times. CDR3 DNA: TGTGCCACCAGCAGCGACAGGGGGCCAAACAATGAGCAGTTCTTC. It codes for CATSSDRGPNNEQFF. The chain links TRBV15 to TRBJ2-1, with 10 bases fitting TRBD1. This CDR3 contains 15 residues. V shed 3 bases, J shed 5 bases, and the junction held 4 bases outside the gene matches. CDR1 and CDR2 from the germline V gene are LNHNV and YYDKDF (reference sequence).